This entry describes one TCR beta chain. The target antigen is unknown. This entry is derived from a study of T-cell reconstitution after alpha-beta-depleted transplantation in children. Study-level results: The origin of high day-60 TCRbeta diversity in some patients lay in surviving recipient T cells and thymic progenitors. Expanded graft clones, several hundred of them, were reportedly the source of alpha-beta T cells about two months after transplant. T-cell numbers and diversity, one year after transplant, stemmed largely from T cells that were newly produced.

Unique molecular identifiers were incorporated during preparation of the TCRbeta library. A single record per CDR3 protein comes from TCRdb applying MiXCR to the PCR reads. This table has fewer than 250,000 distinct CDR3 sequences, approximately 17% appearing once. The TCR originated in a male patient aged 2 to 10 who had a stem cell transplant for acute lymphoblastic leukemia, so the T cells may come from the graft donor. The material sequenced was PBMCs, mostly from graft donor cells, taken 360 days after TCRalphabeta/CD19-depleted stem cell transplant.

The DNA for the CDR3 is TGCAGCGTTGTCCGGGAACCCTCCTACGAGCAGTACTTC. Encoded protein: CSVVREPSYEQYF. V and J are TRBV29-1 and TRBJ2-7, with D perhaps matching TRBD2 (5 bases). The CDR3 contains 13 residues. The V gene's germline CDR1 is SQVTM and CDR2 ANQGSEA. Between the trimmed V and J ends, which lost 4 bases and 0 bases, there was a span of 10 bases.